This T cell receptor (beta chain) appears in the sequencing data of a study of blood T cell repertoires in COVID-19. This clone was seen a handful of times. In germline, CDR1 is MDHEN, CDR2 SYDVKM. The length of the CDR3 is 14 residues. The ends were cut back, 6 bases at V and 4 bases at J, with 15 bases in the middle. TCRdb's table, derived via immunoSEQ multiplex PCR, lists solely in-frame clones and lacks some. The table includes 53,000 or so clones, roughly 85% detected once. The clonotype was recovered from a man aged 55 to 70 with acute or convalescent COVID-19. The specimen was peripheral blood. This chain joins TRBV28 and TRBJ1-2; possibly TRBD1 for D (5 bases). The chain's CDR3 is CASSQPFGGYGYTF. The CDR3 region has the DNA TGTGCCAGCAGCCAGCCCTTCGGGGGCTATGGCTACACCTTC.